The 10 T cell receptor beta chains reported below all come from one sample, sequenced in a study of tumor-infiltrating lymphocytes in primary liver carcinoma. From 20-30 mg of unsorted bulk tissue, DNA and RNA were co-extracted together. Making TCR beta cDNA involved roughly 500 ng total RNA and a constant-region primer. What produced the TCR beta libraries was three nested multiplex PCR rounds using slightly modified ARM-PCR. For about 11 cycles apiece, the opening two PCR rounds ran with TRBV1-TRBV30 forward primers and a C-beta reverse primer. Using its own MiXCR run on the multiplex PCR reads, TCRdb lists one record per CDR3 protein. The sample has 40,000 to 45,000 distinct CDR3 sequences, approximately 70% seen once; the top ten hold about 19%. The sample was liver tumor tissue from sampling region 2. Subset in this sample: tumor region T2, inferior pole. The receptor set was obtained from a man in his forties with primary liver carcinoma and hepatitis B virus infection.

In this sample, this clonotype turned up a few times. J is TRBJ2-1 and V is TRBV19; 13 bases are shared with TRBD2. V was pared by 3 bases and J by 7 bases, with 9 bases of the junction left unmatched. The CDR3 sequence is 17 residues long. Germline values: CDR1 LNHDA, CDR2 SQIVND (reference sequence). CDR3 amino acids: CASSIGMTSGRRNEQFF. In DNA, the CDR3 is TGTGCCAGTAGTATTGGGATGACTAGCGGGAGGAGGAATGAGCAGTTCTTC.

The CDR3 DNA is TGTGCCAGCAGTTTAATAGGTCTGGTGAATATGGGGGTCCAGGATGAAAAACTGTTTTTT. Protein sequence: CASSLIGLVNMGVQDEKLFF. This chain links TRBV28 with TRBJ1-4; TRBD1 might be the D (5 bases). There are 20 residues in the CDR3. The germline V gene encodes CDR1 MDHEN and CDR2 SYDVKM. V gave up 2 bases and J gave up 6 bases, with 28 bases separating them.

Regarding this clonotype: Its ends do not fully match the called genes, so a read error is possible. The chain is built from TRBV30 and TRBJ2-1; a possible D gene is TRBD1 (6 bases). Per the germline V gene, CDR1 is GTSNPN and CDR2 is SVGIG (reference sequence). The CDR3 contains 14 residues. The CDR3 region is CARSKGDHLTEQLF. The CDR3 DNA sequence: TGTGCCCGGAGTAAGGGGGACCACCTAACTGAGCAGCTCTTC.

The CDR3: CASSPTVTGISGQYF. In DNA, the CDR3 is TGTGCCAGCAGCCCAACCGTGACAGGGATCAGCGGGCAGTACTTC. The genes are TRBV5-4 and TRBJ2-7, with TRBD1 matching 7 bases. V dropped 4 bases and J dropped 9; count of bases not matched to a gene: 16. CDR3 size: 15 residues. In germline, CDR1 is SGHNT, CDR2 YYREEE (reference sequence).

Of note for this clonotype: Since no conserved phenylalanine or tryptophan closes the CDR3, a read error is the likely cause. The chain couples TRBV29-1 to TRBJ2-7; the D call may be TRBD1 or TRBD2 (5 bases each). Germline V lookup: CDR1 SQVTM, CDR2 ANQGSEA. Trimming stripped 7 bases from V and 1 base from J, with 23 bases between. This CDR3 is 16 amino acids long. The CDR3 sequence is CSAMISGTGTSYEQYL. The CDR3 nucleotides read TGCAGCGCCATGATATCTGGGACCGGCACTTCCTACGAGCAGTACTTA.

CDR3 bases: TGTGCCAGCAGCTCCGCCTCGGCAGGGGGTATCAACGAGCAGTACTTC. Amino acid sequence: CASSSASAGGINEQYF. The genes are TRBV7-8 and TRBJ2-7, with 7 bases aligning to TRBD1. Looked up from germline, CDR1 is SGHVS and CDR2 is FQNEAQ. The V gene end was trimmed by 4 bases and the J gene end by 5 bases; junction bases not matched to a gene: 14. CDR3 length: 16 amino acids.

This chain links TRBV29-1 with TRBJ2-1; D uncertain. The CDR3 runs to 10 residues. The germline V gene encodes CDR1 SQVTM and CDR2 ANQGSEA. The CDR3 DNA reads as TGCAACACACGACGTAATGAGCAGTTCTTC. Translation gives CNTRRNEQFF.

Remarks on this clonotype: An end of the junction does not agree with germline; a read error may underlie this. This chain connects TRBV30 to TRBJ2-2, with a weak D call TRBD2 (5 bases). The CDR3 has 16 residues. The V gene's germline CDR1 is GTSNPN and CDR2 SVGIG (reference sequence). The CDR3 loop is CAWSSAAGRFSGELFF. In DNA form, the CDR3 reads TGTGCCTGGAGCTCCGCAGCCGGGCGATTTTCCGGGGAGCTATTTTTT.

This sequence joins TRBV28 and TRBJ2-2; D remains ambiguous. Germline CDR1 MDHEN, CDR2 SYDVKM. V lost 7 bases and J lost 2, with 14 bases in between. CDR3 size: 15 residues. The CDR3: CASTLPVLNTGELFF. The DNA of the CDR3 is TGTGCCAGCACTTTGCCGGTTCTCAACACCGGGGAGCTGTTTTTT. Full variable domain (remainder filled in from reference TRBV28 and TRBJ2-2): DVKVTQSSRYLVKRTGEKVFLECVQDMDHENMFWYRQDPGLGLRLIYFSYDVKMKEKGDIPEGYSVSREKKERFSLILESASTNQTSMYLCASTLPVLNTGELFFGEGSRLTVL.

As regards this clonotype: The junction departs from the called germline gene at one end, perhaps through a read error. The genes are TRBV5-1 and TRBJ1-3; TRBD1 agrees at 7 bases. CDR1 is SGHRS and CDR2 is YFSETQ in the germline V gene. The CDR3 runs 17 residues. The CDR3 nucleotides are TGCGACAGCAGCATGGAGAGCCAGGGGGGAGCAGGAAACACCATATATTTT. Protein product: CDSSMESQGGAGNTIYF.